This T cell receptor (beta chain) emerged from a study of identical twins. Unique molecular identifiers were present on the cDNA, and a universal primer site came from template switching. A single record per CDR3 protein comes from TCRdb applying MiXCR to the 5' RACE reads. The table records roughly 470,000 distinct CDR3 sequences, roughly an eighth of them present only once. The germline V gene has CDR1 MRHNA and CDR2 SNTAGT. The CDR3 covers 14 residues. V was clipped by 6 bases and J by 0 bases, with 11 bases between them. Notes on the study in general: Insertions were fewer in abundant cord blood beta clonotypes, whereas memory repertoires showed none of this pattern.

This clonotype came up a few times. What it binds is not known. These data were likewise used in another study, on yellow fever vaccine responses in identical twins.

Sequencing was done on a sample of CD4+ T cells sorted from blood. The TCR sequence derives from a woman aged 18-29 years in good health. The chain employs TRBV6-4 and TRBJ1-1; D remains unclear. The CDR3 DNA sequence: TGTGCCAGCAGGGAGCTTACATTGAACACTGAAGCTTTCTTT. The encoded protein is CASRELTLNTEAFF.